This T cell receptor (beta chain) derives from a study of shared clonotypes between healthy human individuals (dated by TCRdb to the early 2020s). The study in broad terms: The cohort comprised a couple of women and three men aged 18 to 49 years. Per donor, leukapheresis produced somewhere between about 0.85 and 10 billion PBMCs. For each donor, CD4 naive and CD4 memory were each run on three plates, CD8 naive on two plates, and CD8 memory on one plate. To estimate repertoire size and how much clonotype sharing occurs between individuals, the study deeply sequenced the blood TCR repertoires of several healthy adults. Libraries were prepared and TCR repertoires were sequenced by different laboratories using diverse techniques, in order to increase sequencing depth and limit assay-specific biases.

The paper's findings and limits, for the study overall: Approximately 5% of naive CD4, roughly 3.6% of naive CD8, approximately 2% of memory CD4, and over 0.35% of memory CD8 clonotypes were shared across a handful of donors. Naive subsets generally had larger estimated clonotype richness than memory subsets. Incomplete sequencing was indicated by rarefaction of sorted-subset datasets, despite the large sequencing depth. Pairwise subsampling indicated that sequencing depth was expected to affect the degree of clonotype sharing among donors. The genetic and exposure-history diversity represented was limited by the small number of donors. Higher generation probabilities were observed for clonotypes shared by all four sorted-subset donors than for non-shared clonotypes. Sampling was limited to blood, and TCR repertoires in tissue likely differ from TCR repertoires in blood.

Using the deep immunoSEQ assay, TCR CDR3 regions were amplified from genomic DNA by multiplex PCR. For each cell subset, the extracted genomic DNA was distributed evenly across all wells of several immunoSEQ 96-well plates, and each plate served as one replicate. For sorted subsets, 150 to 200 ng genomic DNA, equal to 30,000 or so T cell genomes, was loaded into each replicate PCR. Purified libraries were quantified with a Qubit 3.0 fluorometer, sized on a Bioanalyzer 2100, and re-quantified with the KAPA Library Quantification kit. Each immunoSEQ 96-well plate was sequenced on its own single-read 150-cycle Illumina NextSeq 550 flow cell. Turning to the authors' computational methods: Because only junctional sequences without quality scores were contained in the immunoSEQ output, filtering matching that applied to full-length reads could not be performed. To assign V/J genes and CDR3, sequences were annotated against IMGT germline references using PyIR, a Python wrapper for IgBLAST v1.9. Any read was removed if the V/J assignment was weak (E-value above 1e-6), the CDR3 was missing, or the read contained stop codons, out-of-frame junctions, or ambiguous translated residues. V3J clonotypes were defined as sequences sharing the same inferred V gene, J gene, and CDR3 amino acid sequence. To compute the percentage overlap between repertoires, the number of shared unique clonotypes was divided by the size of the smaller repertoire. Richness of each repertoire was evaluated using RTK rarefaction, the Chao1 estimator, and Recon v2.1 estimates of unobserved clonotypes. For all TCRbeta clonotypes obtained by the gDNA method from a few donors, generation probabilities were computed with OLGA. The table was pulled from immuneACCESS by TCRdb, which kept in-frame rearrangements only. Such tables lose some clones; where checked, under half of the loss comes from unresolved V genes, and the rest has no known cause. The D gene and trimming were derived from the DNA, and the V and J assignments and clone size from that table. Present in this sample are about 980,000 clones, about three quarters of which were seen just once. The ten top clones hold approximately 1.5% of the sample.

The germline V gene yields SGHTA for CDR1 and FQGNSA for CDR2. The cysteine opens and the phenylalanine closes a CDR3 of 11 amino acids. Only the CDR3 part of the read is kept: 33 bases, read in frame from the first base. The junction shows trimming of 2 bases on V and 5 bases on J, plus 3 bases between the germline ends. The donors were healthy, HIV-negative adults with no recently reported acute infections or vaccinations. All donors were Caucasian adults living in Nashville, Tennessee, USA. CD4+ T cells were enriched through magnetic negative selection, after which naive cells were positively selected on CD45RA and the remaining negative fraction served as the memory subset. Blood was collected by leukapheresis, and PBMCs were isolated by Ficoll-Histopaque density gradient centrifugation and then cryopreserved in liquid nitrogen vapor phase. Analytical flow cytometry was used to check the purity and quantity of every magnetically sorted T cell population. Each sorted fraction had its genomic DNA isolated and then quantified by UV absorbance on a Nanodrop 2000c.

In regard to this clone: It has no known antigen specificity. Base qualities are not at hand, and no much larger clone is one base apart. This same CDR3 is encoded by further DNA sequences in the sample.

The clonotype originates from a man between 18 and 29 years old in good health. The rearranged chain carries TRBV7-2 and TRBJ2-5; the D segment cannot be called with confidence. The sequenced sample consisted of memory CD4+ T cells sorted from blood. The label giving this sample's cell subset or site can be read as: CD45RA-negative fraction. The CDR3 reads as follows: CASSLLETQYF. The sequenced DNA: TGTGCCAGCAGCTTACTTGAGACCCAGTACTTC.